The sequence of this TCR beta chain was determined in a study of T-cell memory formation after mild COVID-19 (dated by TCRdb to 2020 to 2023). Concerning the study at large: TCR sequence clusters from the two donors were largely donor specific. In a couple of donors, T-cell clones that expanded and contracted after mild COVID-19 were tracked by sequencing TCRalpha and TCRbeta repertoires over time. The cohort comprised two young, previously healthy adult volunteers, one female and one male.

Including cysteine and phenylalanine, the CDR3 has 14 amino acids. Only the CDR3 DNA is retained, 42 bases long and in frame from the first base. Trimming removed 1 base from V and 4 bases from J, leaving 10 bases between the germline ends. The CDR1 and CDR2 encoded by the germline V gene are LGHNA and YSLEER. Instrument on record: Illumina NovaSeq 6000. TCRalpha and TCRbeta cDNA libraries were constructed by 5'RACE with constant-segment primers, with sample barcodes and unique molecular identifiers being introduced. RNA was extracted from every sample with Trizol reagent. Amplification of the libraries took two PCR steps, and the second step added a second sample barcode plus Illumina TruSeq adapters. Sequencing of libraries was performed on an Illumina NovaSeq with 2 x 150 bp paired-end reads. Regarding the original processing steps: With migec v1.2.7, reads were demultiplexed and then collapsed into UMI-guided consensus sequences. With mixcr v2.1.11, UMI consensuses were aligned to TRA and TRB V and J templates and assembled into clonotypes. Clonotypes were classified as expanded or contracted when called significant by both edgeR and NoisET, with noise models trained on biological replicates. For edgeR calls, the thresholds were a false discovery rate-adjusted p below 0.01 and a log2 fold-change of 1. As an exploratory analysis of dynamics, max-normalized trajectories of the 1000 most abundant clonotypes were examined by PCA with hierarchical clustering. Separately sequenced CD4+ and CD8+ repertoires were used to assign a CD4 or CD8 phenotype to each responding clone. TCRdb applied fastp at Q25 and MiXCR to the public reads, then kept only in-frame beta chains. Identical CDR3 proteins give one entry, which carries the most common genes and DNA. For this entry, the V and J calls and clone size follow TCRdb and not the study's own pipeline. Within this sample are 200,000 to 250,000 distinct CDR3 sequences, with roughly 15% of them counted one time only. The ten largest clones represent 3.5% to 4% of the sample.

Of note for this clonotype: Its antigen target is currently unknown. No per-base quality is available; no much larger clone lies one base away.

Ficoll-Paque density gradient centrifugation was the method used to isolate PBMCs. Overall study results and their limits: Only two mild cases were covered in the study, and larger cohorts including severe cases with pre-infection samples were considered necessary. Contracting CD4+ clones appeared mostly in the CM and EM memory subsets, whereas CD8+ clones were enriched in EMRA. Whether the second-wave clones peaking on day 37 were SARS-CoV-2 specific was not confirmed. Clones that contracted from day 15 to 85 showed balanced CD4/CD8 phenotypes, whereas a second wave of clones that expanded from day 15 to 37 leaned towards CD4+. Some responding clones were detected in pre-infection memory, suggesting pre-existing cross-reactive memory T cells joined the SARS-CoV-2 response.

The specimen sequenced was PBMCs or a T cell subset sorted from them (not recorded which). The source is a young man who had mild COVID-19 (a few samples of this study predate the infection). The sample titles of this study are shuffled in the database, so cell type and time point are left out; the donor was told from shared clones. The rearranged chain carries TRBV4-3 and TRBJ1-1, with no D gene named confidently. The DNA sequence follows: TGCGCCAGCAGCCAAGGTAGCTTCGGCACTGAAGCTTTCTTT. Its protein reads: CASSQGSFGTEAFF.